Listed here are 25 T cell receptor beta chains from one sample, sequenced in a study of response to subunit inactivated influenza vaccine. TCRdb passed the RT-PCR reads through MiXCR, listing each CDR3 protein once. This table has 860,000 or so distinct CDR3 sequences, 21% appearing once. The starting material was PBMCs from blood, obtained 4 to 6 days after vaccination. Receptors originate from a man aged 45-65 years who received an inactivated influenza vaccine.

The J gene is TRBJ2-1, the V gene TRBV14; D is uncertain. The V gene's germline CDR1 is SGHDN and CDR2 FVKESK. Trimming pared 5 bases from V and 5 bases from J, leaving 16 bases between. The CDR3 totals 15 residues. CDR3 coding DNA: TGTGCCAGCAGCTACAAGATTAGAGATAACAATGAGCAGTTCTTC. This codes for CASSYKIRDNNEQFF. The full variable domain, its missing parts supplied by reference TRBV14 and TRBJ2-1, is EAGVTQFPSHSVIEKGQTVTLRCDPISGHDNLYWYRRVMGKEIKFLLHFVKESKQDESGMPNNRFLAERTGGTYSTLKVQPAELEDSGVYFCASSYKIRDNNEQFFGPGTRLTVL.

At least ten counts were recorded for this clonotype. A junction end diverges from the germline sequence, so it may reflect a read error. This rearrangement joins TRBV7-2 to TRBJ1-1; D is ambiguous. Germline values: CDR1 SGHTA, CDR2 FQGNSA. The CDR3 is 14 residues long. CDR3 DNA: TGTGCCAGCAGTTTAGCGGTAGGGAACACTGAAGCTTTCTTT. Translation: CASSLAVGNTEAFF.

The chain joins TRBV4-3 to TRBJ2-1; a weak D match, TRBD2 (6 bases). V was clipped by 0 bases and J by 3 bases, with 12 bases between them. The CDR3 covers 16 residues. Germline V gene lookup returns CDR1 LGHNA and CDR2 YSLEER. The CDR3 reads CASSQDWVGGYNEQFF. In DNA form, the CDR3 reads TGCGCCAGCAGCCAAGATTGGGTGGGAGGCTACAATGAGCAGTTCTTC.

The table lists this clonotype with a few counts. The CDR3 sequence: CASSARDNTGELFF. The CDR3 bases are TGCGCCAGCAGCGCACGGGACAACACCGGGGAGCTGTTTTTT. The V gene is TRBV5-1, the J gene TRBJ2-2; perhaps D is TRBD1 or TRBD2 (5 bases each). The V and J ends lost 4 bases and 2 bases respectively, with 9 bases between them. The CDR3 is made up of 14 amino acids. CDR1 is SGHRS and CDR2 is YFSETQ in the germline V gene.

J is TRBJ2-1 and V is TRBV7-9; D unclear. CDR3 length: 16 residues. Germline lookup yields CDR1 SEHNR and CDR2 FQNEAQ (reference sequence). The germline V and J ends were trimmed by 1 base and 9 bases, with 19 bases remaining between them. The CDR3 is CASSLGGSPESAEQFF. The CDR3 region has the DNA TGTGCCAGCAGCTTAGGTGGGTCGCCGGAATCGGCTGAGCAGTTCTTC.

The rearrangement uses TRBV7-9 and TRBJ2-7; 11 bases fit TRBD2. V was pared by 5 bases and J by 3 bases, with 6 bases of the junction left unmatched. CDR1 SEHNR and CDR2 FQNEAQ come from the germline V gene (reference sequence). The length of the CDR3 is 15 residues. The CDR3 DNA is TGTGCCAGCAGCCCGGGACTAGCGGAGCTCTACGAGCAGTACTTC. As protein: CASSPGLAELYEQYF.

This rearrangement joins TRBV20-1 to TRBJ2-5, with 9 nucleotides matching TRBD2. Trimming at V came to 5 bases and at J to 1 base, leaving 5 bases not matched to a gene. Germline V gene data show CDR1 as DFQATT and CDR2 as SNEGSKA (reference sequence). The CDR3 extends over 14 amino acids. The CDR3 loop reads CSAHRRGGQETQYF. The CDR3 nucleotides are TGCAGTGCTCATAGGCGGGGGGGCCAAGAGACCCAGTACTTC.

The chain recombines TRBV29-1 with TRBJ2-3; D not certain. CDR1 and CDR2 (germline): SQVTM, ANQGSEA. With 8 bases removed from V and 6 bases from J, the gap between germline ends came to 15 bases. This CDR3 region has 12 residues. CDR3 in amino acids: CSSSKDRDTQYF. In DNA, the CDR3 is TGCAGCTCCTCGAAGGACCGCGATACGCAGTATTTT.

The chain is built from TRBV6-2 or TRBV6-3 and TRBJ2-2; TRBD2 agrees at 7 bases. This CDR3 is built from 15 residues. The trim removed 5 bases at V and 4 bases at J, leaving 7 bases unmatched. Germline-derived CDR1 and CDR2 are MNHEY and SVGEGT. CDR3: CASSQRGRITGELFF. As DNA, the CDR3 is TGTGCCAGCAGTCAGCGCGGGAGAATCACCGGGGAGCTGTTTTTT.

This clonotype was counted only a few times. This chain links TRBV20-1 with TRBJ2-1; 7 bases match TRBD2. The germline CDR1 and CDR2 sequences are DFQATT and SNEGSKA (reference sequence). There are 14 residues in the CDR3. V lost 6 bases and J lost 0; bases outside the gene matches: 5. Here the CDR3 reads CSAIPGGSYNEQFF. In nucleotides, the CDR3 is TGCAGTGCCATCCCGGGGGGCTCCTACAATGAGCAGTTCTTC.

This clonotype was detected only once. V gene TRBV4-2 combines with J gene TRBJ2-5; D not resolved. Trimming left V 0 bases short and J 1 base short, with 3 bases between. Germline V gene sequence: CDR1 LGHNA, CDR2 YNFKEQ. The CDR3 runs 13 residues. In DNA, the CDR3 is TGTGCCAGCAGCCAAGAAGCCCAAGAGACCCAGTACTTC. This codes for CASSQEAQETQYF.

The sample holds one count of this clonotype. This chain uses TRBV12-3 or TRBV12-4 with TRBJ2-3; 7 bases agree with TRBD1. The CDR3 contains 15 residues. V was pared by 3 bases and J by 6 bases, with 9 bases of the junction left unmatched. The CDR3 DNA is TGTGCCAGCAGTTTTTTAGGGGGCGCATGGGATACGCAGTATTTT. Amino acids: CASSFLGGAWDTQYF.

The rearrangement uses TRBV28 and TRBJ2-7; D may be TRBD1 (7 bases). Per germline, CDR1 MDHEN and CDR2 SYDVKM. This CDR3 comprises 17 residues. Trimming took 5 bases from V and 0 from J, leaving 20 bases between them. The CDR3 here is CASSGMEGQPNSYEQYF. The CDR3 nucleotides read TGTGCCAGCAGTGGAATGGAGGGACAGCCAAACTCCTACGAGCAGTACTTC.

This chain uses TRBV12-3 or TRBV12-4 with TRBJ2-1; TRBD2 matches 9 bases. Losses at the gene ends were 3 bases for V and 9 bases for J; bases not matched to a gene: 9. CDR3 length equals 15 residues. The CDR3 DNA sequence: TGTGCCAGCAGTTTTGGCGGGGGGGCTAGGGTTGAGCAGTTCTTC. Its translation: CASSFGGGARVEQFF.

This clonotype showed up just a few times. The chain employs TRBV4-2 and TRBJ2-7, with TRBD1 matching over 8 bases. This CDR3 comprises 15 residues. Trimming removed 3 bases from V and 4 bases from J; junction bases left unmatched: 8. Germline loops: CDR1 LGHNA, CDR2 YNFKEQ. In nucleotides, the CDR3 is TGTGCCAGCAGCCAGTCCGGGACAGGACTTTACGAGCAGTACTTC. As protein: CASSQSGTGLYEQYF.

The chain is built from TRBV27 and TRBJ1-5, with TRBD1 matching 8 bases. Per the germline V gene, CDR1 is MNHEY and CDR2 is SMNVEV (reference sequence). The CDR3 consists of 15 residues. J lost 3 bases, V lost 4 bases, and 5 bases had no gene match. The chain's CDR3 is CASSSTGALNQPQHF. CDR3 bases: TGTGCCAGCAGTTCGACAGGGGCGCTCAATCAGCCCCAGCATTTT.

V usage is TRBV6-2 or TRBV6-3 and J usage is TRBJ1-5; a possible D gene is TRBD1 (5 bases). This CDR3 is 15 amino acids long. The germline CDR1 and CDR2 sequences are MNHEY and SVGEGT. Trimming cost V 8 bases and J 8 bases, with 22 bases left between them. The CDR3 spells CASGTGTPRGEPQHF. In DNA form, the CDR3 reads TGTGCCAGCGGTACCGGGACGCCTAGAGGGGAGCCCCAGCATTTT.

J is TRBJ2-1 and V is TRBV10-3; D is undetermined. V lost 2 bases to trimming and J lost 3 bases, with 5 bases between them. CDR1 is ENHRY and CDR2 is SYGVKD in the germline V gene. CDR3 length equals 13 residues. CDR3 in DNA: TGTGCCATCAGTGAGCCCAGCTACAATGAGCAGTTCTTC. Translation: CAISEPSYNEQFF.

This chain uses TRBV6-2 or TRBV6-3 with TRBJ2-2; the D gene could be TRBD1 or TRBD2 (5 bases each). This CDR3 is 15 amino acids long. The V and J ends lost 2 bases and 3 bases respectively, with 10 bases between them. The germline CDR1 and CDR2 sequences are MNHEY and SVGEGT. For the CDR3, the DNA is TGTGCCAGCAGTTACGGGGGAGTGGACACCGGGGAGCTGTTTTTT. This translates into CASSYGGVDTGELFF.

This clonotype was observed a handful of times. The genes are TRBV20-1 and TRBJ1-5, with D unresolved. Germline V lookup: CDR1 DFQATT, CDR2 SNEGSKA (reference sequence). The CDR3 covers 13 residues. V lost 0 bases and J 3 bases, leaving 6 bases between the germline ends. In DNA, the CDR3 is TGCAGTGCTAGAGATCACAACAATCAGCCCCAGCATTTT. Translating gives CSARDHNNQPQHF.

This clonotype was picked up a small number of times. The CDR3 reads CASSPPSGTSGSNEQFF. CDR3 nucleotide sequence: TGTGCCAGCTCACCGCCTTCGGGGACTAGCGGGAGTAATGAGCAGTTCTTC. This rearrangement joins TRBV18 to TRBJ2-1, with TRBD2 matching over 14 bases. The CDR3 consists of 17 residues. CDR1 KGHSH and CDR2 LQKENI come from the germline V gene. V lost 3 bases and J lost 7; bases outside the gene matches: 8.

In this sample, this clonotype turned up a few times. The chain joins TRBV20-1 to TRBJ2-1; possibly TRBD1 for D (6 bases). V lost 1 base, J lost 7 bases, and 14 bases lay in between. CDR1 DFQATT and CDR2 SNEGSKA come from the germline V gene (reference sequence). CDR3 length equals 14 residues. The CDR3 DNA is TGCAGTGCTAGAGCGAGACAGGAGCTAAATGAGCAGTTCTTC. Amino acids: CSARARQELNEQFF.

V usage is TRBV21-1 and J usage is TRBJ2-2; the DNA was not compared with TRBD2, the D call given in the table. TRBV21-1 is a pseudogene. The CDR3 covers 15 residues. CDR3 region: CASRKLAGSTGELFF. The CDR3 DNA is TGTGCCAGCAGAAAATTAGCGGGGAGTACCGGGGAGCTGTTTTTT.

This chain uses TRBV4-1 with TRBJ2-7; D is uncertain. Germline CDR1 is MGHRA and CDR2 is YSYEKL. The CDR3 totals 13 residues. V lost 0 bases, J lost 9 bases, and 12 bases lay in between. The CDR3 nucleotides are TGCGCCAGCAGCCAAGATTCACGATCCCCGCAGTACTTC. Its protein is CASSQDSRSPQYF.

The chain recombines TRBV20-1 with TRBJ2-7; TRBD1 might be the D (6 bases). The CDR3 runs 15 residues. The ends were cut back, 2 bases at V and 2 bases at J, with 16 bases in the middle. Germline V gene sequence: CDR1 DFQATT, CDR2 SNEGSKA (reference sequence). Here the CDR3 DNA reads TGCAGTGCTAGACGGATGGACAGACTAACCTACGAGCAGTACTTC. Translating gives CSARRMDRLTYEQYF.